This entry concerns a single TCR beta chain. These data are taken from a study of blood T cell repertoires in COVID-19. Turning to the study itself: Acute and convalescent COVID-19 specimens originated in the United States, Italy and Spain. PBMCs, B-cell-depleted T cells, or T cells were the source of the cDNA or gDNA that made up the material.

In the source study's methods: Using reference gene primer amplification, nucleated cell counts were estimated. The assay was immunoSEQ multiplex PCR, and TCRdb's table has in-frame clones only and misses some. V and J calls and clone size follow that table, whereas D and trimming were derived from the DNA. The table includes some 400,000 clones, around 90% detected once. The clonotype comes from a man aged 18 to 29 with active or convalescent COVID-19. Sequenced: peripheral blood.

The CDR3 loop is CSVGGQGPFDAEAFF. For the CDR3, the DNA is TGCAGCGTTGGGGGACAGGGGCCCTTCGATGCTGAAGCTTTCTTT. The J gene is TRBJ1-1, the V gene TRBV29-1, with 10 nucleotides matching TRBD1. Germline V lookup: CDR1 SQVTM, CDR2 ANQGSEA. The J segment lost 6 bases and the V segment lost 4 bases, leaving 11 bases of the junction unmatched. This CDR3 is 15 amino acids long.